Below are 3 T cell receptor beta chains sequenced from a single sample in a study of monozygotic twins with inflammatory bowel disease. TCRdb re-called the 5' RACE reads and catalogs CDR3 proteins one per entry, DNA excluded. The sample has more than 110,000 distinct CDR3 sequences, and its top ten clones hold around 1.2%. The sequencing input was blood. These receptors originate from a human donor with ulcerative colitis or Crohn's disease, or a healthy co-twin of an affected twin (not recorded which).

The gene calls are TRBV28 and TRBJ2-1; TCRdb's D call of TRBD2 is untestable without DNA. The CDR3 is 15 residues long. CDR1 is MDHEN and CDR2 is SYDVKM in the germline V gene. CDR3 sequence reads: CASSAASGSKNEQFF.

This chain uses TRBV11-2 with TRBJ1-2; the D call of TRBD1 rests on TCRdb alone, since no DNA is present to check it. Per germline, CDR1 SGHAT and CDR2 FQNNGV. There are 18 residues in the CDR3. CDR3 amino acids: CASSGAGQGFVINYGYTF.

The chain links TRBV20-1 to TRBJ1-6; lacking DNA, the TRBD1 call made by TCRdb goes unchecked. Germline values: CDR1 DFQATT, CDR2 SNEGSKA (reference sequence). The CDR3 contains 13 residues. This chain's CDR3 is CSANRQGGSPLHF.